A selection of T cell receptor beta chains follows, all from one sample in a study of blood T cells in healthy people across ages. TCRdb itself ran the 5' RACE reads through MiXCR, one entry per CDR3 protein. Here the sample spans roughly 1.6 million distinct CDR3 sequences, almost 35% being singletons. Sequencing input: blood. Receptor source: a woman younger than 45 in good health. The CDR3 runs from the conserved cysteine through the conserved F or W. Fields, in order: J gene, clone size, D gene, V gene, CDR3 protein, CDR3 DNA. D genes are given only for firm matches. The size field is filled for only some rows; it gives once, few, many or a size class.

TRBJ1-2,.,.,TRBV20-1,CSARAGTDNYGYTF,TGCAGTGCTAGGGCTGGGACGGACAACTATGGCTACACCTTC
TRBJ2-1,few,.,TRBV27,CASSLVGWSSYNEQFF,TGTGCCAGCAGTTTAGTCGGATGGAGCTCCTACAATGAGCAGTTCTTC
TRBJ2-3,few,.,TRBV20-1,CSARTQGNAGDTQYF,TGCAGTGCTAGGACTCAGGGTAATGCTGGAGATACGCAGTATTTT
TRBJ2-1,few,.,TRBV28,CASSQWTVDNEQFF,TGTGCCAGCAGTCAGTGGACTGTAGACAATGAGCAGTTCTTC
TRBJ2-5,.,.,TRBV13,CASSLSPGEETQYF,TGTGCCAGCAGCTTAAGTCCGGGGGAAGAGACCCAGTACTTC
TRBJ1-6,.,TRBD1,TRBV7-8,CASSRGQGMGSPLHF,TGTGCCAGCAGCCGGGGACAGGGCATGGGATCACCCCTCCACTTT
TRBJ2-1,.,.,TRBV6-5,CASSSPSKPAHEQFF,TGTGCCAGCAGTTCACCTTCCAAACCAGCCCACGAGCAGTTCTTC
TRBJ1-5,few,.,TRBV5-1,CASSLEGNNQPQHF,TGTGCCAGCAGCTTGGAAGGGAACAATCAGCCCCAGCATTTT
TRBJ2-1,.,TRBD2,TRBV3-1,CASSQARLAGGHEQFF,TGTGCCAGCAGCCAAGCCCGGCTAGCGGGAGGTCATGAGCAGTTCTTC
TRBJ1-2,few,TRBD1,TRBV9,CASRITGGAYGYTF,TGTGCCAGCAGGATCACAGGGGGCGCGTATGGCTACACCTTC
TRBJ2-1,.,.,TRBV6-1,CASSEARQIYNNEQFF,TGTGCCAGCAGTGAAGCTAGGCAGATCTATAACAATGAGCAGTTCTTC
TRBJ2-6,few,TRBD1,TRBV5-1,CASSSGQTGANVLTF,TGCGCCAGCAGCTCGGGACAGACTGGGGCCAACGTCCTGACTTTC
TRBJ2-5,.,TRBD1,TRBV6-5,CASTPTGGQETQYF,TGTGCCAGCACCCCGACAGGGGGGCAAGAGACCCAGTACTTC
TRBJ2-1,.,TRBD2,TRBV28,CASSPPGLDFYNEQFF,TGTGCCAGCAGTCCTCCGGGACTAGATTTCTACAATGAGCAGTTCTTC
TRBJ2-1,few,.,TRBV15,CATSRDYSDEQFF,TGTGCCACCAGCAGAGACTACAGCGATGAGCAGTTCTTC
TRBJ2-5,few,TRBD2,TRBV27,CASRKAGGPEETQYF,TGTGCCAGCAGAAAAGCGGGGGGGCCTGAAGAGACCCAGTACTTC
TRBJ2-1,few,.,TRBV4-1,CASSQGLSRSSDEQFF,TGCGCCAGCAGCCAAGGTTTATCAAGGTCTAGCGACGAGCAGTTCTTC
TRBJ2-3,.,TRBD2,TRBV5-1,CASSSGLAGPDTQYF,TGTGCCAGCAGCTCGGGACTAGCGGGGCCCGATACGCAGTATTTT
TRBJ1-5,.,.,TRBV6-1,CASTSISNQPQHF,TGTGCCAGCACCTCAATAAGCAATCAGCCCCAGCATTTT
TRBJ2-7,.,TRBD1,TRBV2,CASSEWDSVGSYEQYF,TGTGCCAGCAGTGAATGGGACAGCGTCGGCTCCTACGAGCAGTACTTC
TRBJ2-7,.,TRBD1,TRBV2,CASSGQAGQGLDEQYF,TGTGCCAGCAGTGGCCAAGCCGGACAGGGGCTGGACGAGCAGTACTTC
TRBJ2-1,.,TRBD2,TRBV15,CATSRDNLGLAGGEQFF,TGTGCCACCAGCAGAGATAATTTGGGACTAGCGGGAGGTGAGCAGTTCTTC
TRBJ2-1,.,TRBD2,TRBV12-3/TRBV12-4,CASSLARRGGRAYNEQFF,TGTGCCAGCAGTTTAGCGCGCCGTGGCGGGAGGGCCTACAATGAGCAGTTCTTC
TRBJ1-1,few,.,TRBV12-3/TRBV12-4,CASSFSRNTEAFF,TGTGCCAGCAGTTTTTCCCGAAACACTGAAGCTTTCTTT
TRBJ2-1,.,TRBD2,TRBV7-9,CASTSGSTYNEQFF,TGTGCCAGTACTAGCGGGAGTACCTACAATGAGCAGTTCTTC
TRBJ1-2,.,.,TRBV4-1,CASSQVILPGGGYTF,TGCGCCAGCAGCCAAGTAATCCTCCCTGGGGGGGGCTACACCTTC
TRBJ2-7,few,TRBD2,TRBV7-9,CASSSPPPGSGSYEQYF,TGTGCCAGCAGCTCGCCCCCCCCAGGGAGCGGGAGCTACGAGCAGTACTTC
TRBJ1-5,few,.,TRBV20-1,CSAREGWDGIRVVNQPQHF,TGCAGTGCTAGAGAAGGTTGGGATGGTATTCGGGTAGTGAATCAGCCCCAGCATTTT
TRBJ1-5,many,TRBD1,TRBV12-3/TRBV12-4,CASSPTGGNQPQHF,TGTGCCAGCAGCCCCACAGGGGGAAATCAGCCCCAGCATTTT
TRBJ2-7,few,TRBD1,TRBV9,CASSADRDRSPQYF,TGTGCCAGCAGCGCAGACCGGGACAGGAGTCCGCAGTACTTC
TRBJ1-1,few,.,TRBV12-3/TRBV12-4,CASSLQGLSAEAFF,TGTGCCAGCAGTTTACAGGGGTTGTCGGCTGAAGCTTTCTTT
TRBJ2-5,few,.,TRBV5-1,CASSWAGRQETQYF,TGCGCCAGCAGCTGGGCCGGGAGACAAGAGACCCAGTACTTC
TRBJ2-7,.,.,TRBV3-1,CASSQGRVTYEQYF,TGTGCCAGCAGCCAAGGGAGGGTAACCTACGAGCAGTACTTC
TRBJ2-7,.,.,TRBV7-2,CASSLGRGGGDEQYF,TGTGCCAGCAGCTTAGGGAGGGGAGGAGGGGACGAGCAGTACTTC
TRBJ2-2,.,.,TRBV5-1,CASSPQAQRSTGELFF,TGCGCCAGCAGCCCACAGGCCCAGAGGTCCACCGGGGAGCTGTTTTTT
TRBJ2-6,.,.,TRBV20-1,CSARDYQQAGANVLTF,TGCAGTGCTAGGGACTATCAGCAGGCTGGGGCCAACGTCCTGACTTTC
TRBJ1-2,few,.,TRBV10-3,CAISESVDPGRDGYTF,TGTGCCATCAGTGAGTCGGTTGACCCAGGGAGGGATGGCTACACCTTC
TRBJ2-7,few,TRBD2,TRBV12-3/TRBV12-4,CASRTSGTSSREQYF,TGTGCCAGCCGAACCTCCGGGACTAGCAGCCGCGAGCAGTACTTC
TRBJ2-7,.,TRBD1,TRBV11-2,CASSPFGTGPYEQYF,TGTGCCAGCAGCCCCTTCGGGACAGGGCCCTACGAGCAGTACTTC
TRBJ2-1,.,.,TRBV27,CVSSFPGKEQFF,TGTGTCAGCAGTTTCCCGGGAAAAGAGCAGTTCTTC
TRBJ2-7,.,.,TRBV5-5,CASGFQGYEQYF,TGTGCCAGCGGCTTCCAGGGCTACGAGCAGTACTTC
TRBJ2-1,.,TRBD2,TRBV15,CATSRVRMTSGTTDEQFF,TGTGCCACCAGCAGAGTAAGAATGACTAGCGGGACGACTGATGAGCAGTTCTTC
TRBJ2-3,few,TRBD2,TRBV27,CASSWRLAGSDTQYF,TGTGCCAGCAGTTGGCGACTAGCCGGTTCAGATACGCAGTATTTT
TRBJ2-3,.,.,TRBV18,CASSPGRTTDTQYF,TGTGCCAGCTCACCGGGCAGGACCACAGATACGCAGTATTTT
TRBJ2-7,.,.,TRBV4-3,CASSQDYVTYEQYF,TGCGCCAGCAGCCAAGATTATGTAACCTACGAGCAGTACTTC
TRBJ2-1,few,.,TRBV12-5,CASGLSLTKQDNEQFF,TGTGCTAGTGGTTTGTCCTTAACCAAACAAGACAATGAGCAGTTCTTC
TRBJ2-1,few,.,TRBV5-1,CASSLGPAGAPGEQFF,TGCGCCAGCAGCTTGGGACCAGCGGGTGCCCCCGGCGAGCAGTTCTTC
TRBJ1-6,few,.,TRBV7-9,CASRTDRLYSPLHF,TGTGCCAGCAGAACCGACCGCCTTTATTCACCCCTCCACTTT
TRBJ2-3,.,.,TRBV9,CASGRGPDTQYF,TGTGCCAGCGGCAGGGGCCCAGATACGCAGTATTTT
TRBJ1-1,few,.,TRBV30,CAWSVRVNTEAFF,TGTGCCTGGAGTGTACGGGTGAACACTGAAGCTTTCTTT
TRBJ2-5,.,.,TRBV9,CASSVGTAPGAQYF,TGTGCCAGCAGCGTAGGAACTGCTCCGGGGGCCCAGTACTTC
TRBJ2-3,many,TRBD1,TRBV20-1,CSARQGRNTQYF,TGCAGTGCTCGACAGGGAAGGAATACGCAGTATTTT
TRBJ2-7,few,.,TRBV27,CASSHGGGNEQYF,TGTGCCAGCAGCCATGGAGGGGGCAACGAGCAGTACTTC
TRBJ2-2,.,.,TRBV6-6,CASTDDSLGTGELFF,TGTGCCAGCACCGACGACAGTCTGGGCACCGGGGAGCTGTTTTTT
TRBJ2-1,many,TRBD2,TRBV9,CASSVAGGNNEQFF,TGTGCCAGCAGCGTAGCGGGAGGTAACAATGAGCAGTTCTTC